These 12 T cell receptor beta chains share one sample of origin, sequenced in a study of shared clonotypes between healthy human individuals. TCRdb's table, derived via immunoSEQ multiplex PCR, lists solely in-frame clones and lacks some. The table records 1.5 million to 1.9 million clones, 95% to 99% of them present only once. Source material: naive CD4+ T cells sorted from blood. Subset reported: CD45RA+ positively selected. The receptor set was obtained from a man aged 25 to 40 in good health.

The chain carries TRBV9 and TRBJ2-1; TRBD2 might be the D (6 bases). The length of the CDR3 is 16 residues. Germline V gene sequence: CDR1 SGDLS, CDR2 YYNGEE. The V gene lost 3 bases and the J gene lost 7 bases, with 20 bases spanning the gap. This chain's CDR3 is CASSAHLREKLNEQFF. The CDR3 region has the DNA TGTGCCAGCAGCGCCCACCTTCGGGAGAAGTTGAATGAGCAGTTCTTC.

The chain recombines TRBV7-8 with TRBJ2-6; D uncertain. The germline CDR1 and CDR2 sequences are SGHVS and FQNEAQ. V was cut by 6 bases and J by 3 bases, with 9 bases left in between. The CDR3 runs to 14 residues. The CDR3 reads CASRRTYGANVLTF. For the CDR3, the DNA is TGTGCCAGCAGGCGAACTTATGGGGCCAACGTCCTGACTTTC. The full variable domain, rest sourced from reference TRBV7-8 and TRBJ2-6, is GAGVSQSPRYKVAKRGQDVALRCDPISGHVSLFWYQQALGQGPEFLTYFQNEAQLDKSGLPSDRFFAERPEGSVSTLKIQRTQQEDSAVYLCASRRTYGANVLTFGAGSRLTVL.

The chain has TRBV10-2 and TRBJ2-1; 7 bases align to TRBD2. V was pared by 3 bases and J by 11 bases, with 13 bases of the junction left unmatched. Germline V lookup: CDR1 WSHSY, CDR2 SAAADI. The CDR3 is 15 residues long. CDR3 nucleotides: TGCGCCAGCAGTGATACCGGGACTAATGGCGGGAAGCAGTTCTTC. This translates into CASSDTGTNGGKQFF.

The rearrangement joins TRBV30 to TRBJ2-7, with D perhaps assigned TRBD1 or TRBD2 (5 bases each). This CDR3 spans 13 amino acids. V was shortened by 7 bases and J by 2 bases, with 15 bases between the two germline ends. Germline CDR1 GTSNPN, CDR2 SVGIG (reference sequence). The CDR3 protein is CASGRWGPYEQYF. CDR3 DNA sequence: TGTGCCTCTGGTCGTTGGGGACCCTACGAGCAGTACTTC.

V is TRBV28 and J is TRBJ2-7; TRBD2 is a possible D gene (6 bases). V shed 5 bases and J shed 11 bases, with 19 bases lying between them. Germline CDR1 reads MDHEN; CDR2 reads SYDVKM. The CDR3 consists of 13 residues. The CDR3 DNA reads TGTGCCAGCAGTAACGTAGGGGAGGTGGGAAAGTACTTC. Protein product: CASSNVGEVGKYF.

The chain links TRBV7-2 to TRBJ2-7; TRBD1 aligns across 8 bases. Per the germline V gene, CDR1 is SGHTA and CDR2 is FQGNSA. This CDR3 is built from 18 residues. The V gene end was trimmed by 1 base and the J gene end by 0 bases; junction bases not matched to a gene: 11. CDR3 sequence reads: CASSLVSVTGGSSYEQYF. CDR3 nucleotide sequence: TGTGCCAGCAGCTTAGTTTCGGTTACAGGGGGGAGCTCCTACGAGCAGTACTTC.

This clone appeared a single time. V is TRBV27 and J is TRBJ1-1, with 7 bases fitting TRBD1. This CDR3 comprises 15 residues. J was trimmed by 3 bases and V by 3 bases; bases with no gene match: 7. Germline values: CDR1 MNHEY, CDR2 SMNVEV (reference sequence). CDR3: CASSFRQGEDTEAFF. For the CDR3, the DNA is TGTGCCAGCAGTTTCAGACAGGGTGAGGACACTGAAGCTTTCTTT.

This rearrangement joins TRBV29-1 to TRBJ2-3, with 14 bases that match TRBD2. V dropped 6 bases and J dropped 5; count of bases not matched to a gene: 7. The germline V gene has CDR1 SQVTM and CDR2 ANQGSEA. CDR3 length: 15 amino acids. The CDR3 sequence: CSVRLGLAGGDTQYF. Here the CDR3 DNA reads TGCAGCGTCCGCTTAGGACTAGCGGGAGGAGATACGCAGTATTTT.

In its sample, this clone was seen once. The CDR3 loop reads CASSKGGGFSNQPQHF. CDR3 bases: TGTGCCAGCAGCAAAGGGGGAGGATTTAGCAATCAGCCCCAGCATTTT. The rearrangement joins TRBV21-1 to TRBJ1-5. TRBV21-1 represents a pseudogene. This CDR3 is built from 16 residues.

This CDR3 reads CASSLDYRYTDTQYF. The CDR3 nucleotides read TGTGCCAGCAGTCTGGACTACCGATACACAGATACGCAGTATTTT. This chain uses TRBV6-5 with TRBJ2-3; D perhaps matches TRBD2 (6 bases). The length of the CDR3 is 15 residues. In germline, CDR1 is MNHEY, CDR2 SVGAGI. V was clipped by 5 bases and J by 2 bases, with 14 bases between them.

The CDR3 here is CASKNYRQGVNTEAFF. CDR3 in DNA: TGTGCCAGCAAAAACTACCGACAGGGGGTGAACACTGAAGCTTTCTTT. The chain combines TRBV5-5 with TRBJ1-1; 9 positions match TRBD1. This CDR3 contains 16 residues. The ends lost 6 bases at V and 0 bases at J; junction bases unmatched: 9. Germline CDR1 reads SGHKS; CDR2 reads YYEKEE (reference sequence).

The rearrangement links TRBV5-1 to TRBJ1-4; D is undetermined. CDR3 length: 13 residues. V dropped 0 bases and J dropped 8 bases, with 8 bases sitting between them. CDR1 and CDR2 from the germline V gene are SGHRS and YFSETQ. CDR3 sequence reads: CASSLEVGEKLFF. Here the CDR3 DNA reads TGCGCCAGCAGCTTGGAAGTTGGGGAAAAACTGTTTTTT.